This TCR beta chain was profiled in a study of blood T cell repertoires in COVID-19. Study in general: Researchers got acute and convalescent COVID-19 samples from the United States, Italy and Spain. PBMCs, B-cell-depleted T cells, or T cells were the source of the cDNA or gDNA that made up the material.

Germline V CDR1 and CDR2: SGDLS, YYNGEE. Trimming took 1 base from V and 3 from J; bases not matched to a gene: 3. This CDR3 contains 15 residues. Original data processing: Reference gene primers were amplified, and this amplification served to estimate nucleated cell counts. Using immunoSEQ multiplex PCR, the repertoire was profiled, and TCRdb retains in-frame clones only, with some absent. V, J and clone size are taken as reported in that table, and D and trimming were inferred from the DNA itself. The data contain about 100,000 clones, over 70% of them singletons. The rearrangement joins TRBV9 to TRBJ2-5; the match to TRBD1 covers 10 bases. Input material: peripheral blood. This clonotype was obtained from a man in his 60s with acute or convalescent COVID-19. The CDR3 loop is CASSVTDRGKETQYF. The CDR3 nucleotides are TGTGCCAGCAGCGTAACGGACAGGGGGAAAGAGACCCAGTACTTC. Full variable domain (outside the CDR3, taken from reference TRBV9 and TRBJ2-5): DSGVTQTPKHLITATGQRVTLRCSPRSGDLSVYWYQQSLDQGLQFLIQYYNGEERAKGNILERFSAQQFPDLHSELNLSSLELGDSALYFCASSVTDRGKETQYFGPGTRLLVL.